The source of this T cell receptor (beta chain) is a study of blood T cell repertoires in COVID-19. About the research overall: The United States, Italy and Spain supplied acute and convalescent COVID-19 samples. T cells, B-cell-depleted T cells, or PBMCs provided the cDNA or gDNA that served as material.

The authors' processing: How many nucleated cells were present was estimated from reference gene primer amplification. The protocol was immunoSEQ multiplex PCR, while the TCRdb copy is restricted to in-frame clones and leaves out a portion. V and J calls and clone size are given by that table; D and trimming were obtained from the DNA. The data contain roughly 190,000 clones, approximately 80% of them singletons. This clone appeared a single time. The CDR3 consists of 17 residues. V gave up 1 base and J gave up 1 base, with 12 bases separating them. Looked up from germline, CDR1 is KGHDR and CDR2 is SFDVKD.

Sequencing was performed on peripheral blood. This rearrangement joins TRBV24-1 to TRBJ2-2; a possible D gene is TRBD1 (5 bases). This receptor was identified in a man aged 55 to 70 with acute or convalescent COVID-19. Here the CDR3 DNA reads TGTGCCACCAGTGATTTCCCCTGGGGCCAGAACACCGGGGAGCTGTTTTTT. This gives the protein CATSDFPWGQNTGELFF.